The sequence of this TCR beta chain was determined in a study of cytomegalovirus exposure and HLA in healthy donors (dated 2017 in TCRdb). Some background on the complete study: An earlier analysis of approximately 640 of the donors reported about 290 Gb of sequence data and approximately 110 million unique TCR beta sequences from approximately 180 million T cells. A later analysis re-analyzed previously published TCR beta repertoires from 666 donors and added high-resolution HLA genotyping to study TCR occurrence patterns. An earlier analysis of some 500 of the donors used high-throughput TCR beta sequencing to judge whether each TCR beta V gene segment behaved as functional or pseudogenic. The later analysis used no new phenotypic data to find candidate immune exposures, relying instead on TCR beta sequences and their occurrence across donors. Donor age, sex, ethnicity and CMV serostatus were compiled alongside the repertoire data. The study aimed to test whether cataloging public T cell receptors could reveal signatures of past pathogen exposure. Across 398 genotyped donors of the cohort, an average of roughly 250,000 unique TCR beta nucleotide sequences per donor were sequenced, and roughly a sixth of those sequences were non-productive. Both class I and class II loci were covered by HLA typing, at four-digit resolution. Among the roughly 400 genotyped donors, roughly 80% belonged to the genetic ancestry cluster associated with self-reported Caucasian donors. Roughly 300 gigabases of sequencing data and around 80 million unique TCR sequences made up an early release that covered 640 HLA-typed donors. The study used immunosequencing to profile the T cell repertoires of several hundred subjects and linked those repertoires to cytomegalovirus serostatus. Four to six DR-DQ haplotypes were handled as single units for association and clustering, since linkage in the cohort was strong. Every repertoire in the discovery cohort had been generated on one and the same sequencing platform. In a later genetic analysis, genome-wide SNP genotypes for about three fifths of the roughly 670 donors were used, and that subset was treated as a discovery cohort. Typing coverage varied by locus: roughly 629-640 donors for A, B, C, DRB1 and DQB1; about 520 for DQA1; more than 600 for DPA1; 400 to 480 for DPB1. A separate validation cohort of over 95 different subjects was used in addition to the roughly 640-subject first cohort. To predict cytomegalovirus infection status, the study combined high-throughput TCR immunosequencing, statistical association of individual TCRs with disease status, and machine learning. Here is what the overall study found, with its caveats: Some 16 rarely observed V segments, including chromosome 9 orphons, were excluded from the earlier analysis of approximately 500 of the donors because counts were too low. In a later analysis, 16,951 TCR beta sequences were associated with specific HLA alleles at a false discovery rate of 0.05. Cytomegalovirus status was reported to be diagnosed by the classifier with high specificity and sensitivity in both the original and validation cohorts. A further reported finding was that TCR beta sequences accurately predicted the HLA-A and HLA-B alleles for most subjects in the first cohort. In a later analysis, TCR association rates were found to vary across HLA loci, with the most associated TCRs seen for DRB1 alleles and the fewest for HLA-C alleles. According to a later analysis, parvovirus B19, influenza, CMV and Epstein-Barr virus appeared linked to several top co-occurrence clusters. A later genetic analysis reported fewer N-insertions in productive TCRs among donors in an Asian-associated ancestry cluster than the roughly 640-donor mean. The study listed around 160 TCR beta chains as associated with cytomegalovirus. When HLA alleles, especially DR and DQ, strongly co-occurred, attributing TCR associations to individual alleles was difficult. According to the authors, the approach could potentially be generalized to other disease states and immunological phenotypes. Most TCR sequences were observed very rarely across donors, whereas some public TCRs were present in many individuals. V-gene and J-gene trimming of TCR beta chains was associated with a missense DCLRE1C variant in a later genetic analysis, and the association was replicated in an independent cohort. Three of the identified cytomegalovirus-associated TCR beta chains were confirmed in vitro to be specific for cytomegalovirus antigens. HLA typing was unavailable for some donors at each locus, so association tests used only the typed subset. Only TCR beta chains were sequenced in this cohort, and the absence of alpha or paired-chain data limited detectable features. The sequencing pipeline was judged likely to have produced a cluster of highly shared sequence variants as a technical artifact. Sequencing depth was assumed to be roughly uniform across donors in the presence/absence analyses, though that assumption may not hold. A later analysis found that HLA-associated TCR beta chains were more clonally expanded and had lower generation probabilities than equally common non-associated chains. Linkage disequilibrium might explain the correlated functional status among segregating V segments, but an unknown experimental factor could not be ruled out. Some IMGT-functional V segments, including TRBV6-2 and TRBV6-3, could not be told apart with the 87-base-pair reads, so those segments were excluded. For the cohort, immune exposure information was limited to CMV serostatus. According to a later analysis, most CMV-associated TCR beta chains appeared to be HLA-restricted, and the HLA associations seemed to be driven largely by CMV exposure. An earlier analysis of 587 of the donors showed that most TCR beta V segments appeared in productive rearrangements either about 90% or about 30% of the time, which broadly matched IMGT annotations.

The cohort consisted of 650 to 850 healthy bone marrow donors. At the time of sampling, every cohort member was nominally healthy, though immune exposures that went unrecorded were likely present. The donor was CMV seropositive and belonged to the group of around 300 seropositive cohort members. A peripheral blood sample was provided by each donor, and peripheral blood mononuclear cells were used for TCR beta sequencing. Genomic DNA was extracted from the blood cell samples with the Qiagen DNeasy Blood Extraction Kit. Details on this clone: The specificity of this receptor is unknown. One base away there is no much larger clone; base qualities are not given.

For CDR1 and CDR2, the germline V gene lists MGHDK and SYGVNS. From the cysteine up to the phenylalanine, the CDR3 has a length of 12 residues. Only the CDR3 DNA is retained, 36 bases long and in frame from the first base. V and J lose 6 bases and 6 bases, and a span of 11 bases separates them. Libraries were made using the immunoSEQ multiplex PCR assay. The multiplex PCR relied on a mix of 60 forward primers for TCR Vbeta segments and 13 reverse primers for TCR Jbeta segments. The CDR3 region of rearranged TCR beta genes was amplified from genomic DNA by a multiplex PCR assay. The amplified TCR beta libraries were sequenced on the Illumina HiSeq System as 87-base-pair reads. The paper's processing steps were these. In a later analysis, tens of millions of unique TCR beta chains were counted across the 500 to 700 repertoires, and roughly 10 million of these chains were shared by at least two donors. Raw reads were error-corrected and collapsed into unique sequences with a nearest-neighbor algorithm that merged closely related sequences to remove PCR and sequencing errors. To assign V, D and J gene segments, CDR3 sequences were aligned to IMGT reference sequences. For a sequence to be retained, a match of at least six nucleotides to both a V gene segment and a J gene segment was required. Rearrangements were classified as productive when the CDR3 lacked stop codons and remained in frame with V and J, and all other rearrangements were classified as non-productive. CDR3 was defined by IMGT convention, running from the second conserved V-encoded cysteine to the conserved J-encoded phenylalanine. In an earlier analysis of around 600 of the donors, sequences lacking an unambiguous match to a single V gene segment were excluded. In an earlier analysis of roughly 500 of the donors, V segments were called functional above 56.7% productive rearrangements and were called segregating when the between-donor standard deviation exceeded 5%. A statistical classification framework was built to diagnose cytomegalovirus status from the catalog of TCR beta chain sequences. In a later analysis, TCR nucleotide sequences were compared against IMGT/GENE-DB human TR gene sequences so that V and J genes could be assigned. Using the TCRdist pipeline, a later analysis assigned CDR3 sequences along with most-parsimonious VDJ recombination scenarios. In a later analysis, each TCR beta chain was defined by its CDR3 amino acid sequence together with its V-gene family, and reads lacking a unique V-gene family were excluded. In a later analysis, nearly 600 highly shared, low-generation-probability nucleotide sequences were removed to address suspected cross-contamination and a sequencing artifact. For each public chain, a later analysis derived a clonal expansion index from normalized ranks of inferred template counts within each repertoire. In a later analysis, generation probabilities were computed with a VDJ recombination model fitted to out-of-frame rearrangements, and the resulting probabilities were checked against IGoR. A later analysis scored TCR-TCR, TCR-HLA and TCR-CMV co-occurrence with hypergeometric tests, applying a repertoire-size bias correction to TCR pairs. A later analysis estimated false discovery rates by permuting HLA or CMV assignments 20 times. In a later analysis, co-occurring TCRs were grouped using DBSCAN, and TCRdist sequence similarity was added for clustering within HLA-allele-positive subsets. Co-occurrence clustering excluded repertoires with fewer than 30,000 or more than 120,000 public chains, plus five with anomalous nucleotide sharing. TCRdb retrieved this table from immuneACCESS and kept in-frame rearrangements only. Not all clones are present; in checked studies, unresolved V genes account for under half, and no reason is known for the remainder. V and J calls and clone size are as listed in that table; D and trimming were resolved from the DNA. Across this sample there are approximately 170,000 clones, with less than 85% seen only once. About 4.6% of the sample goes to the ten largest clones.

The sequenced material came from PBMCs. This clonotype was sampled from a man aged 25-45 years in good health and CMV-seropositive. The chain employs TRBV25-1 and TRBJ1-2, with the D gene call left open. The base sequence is TGTGCCAGCAGGGCAGGCGTGGATGGCTACACCTTC. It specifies CASRAGVDGYTF.